Each of the 15 T cell receptor beta chains below was sequenced from the same sample in a study of cytotoxic CD8 clonotypes in ibrutinib-treated CLL. Assay used: immunoSEQ multiplex PCR; TCRdb lists only in-frame clones, some missing. Of approximately 150,000 clones in the sample, under 90% were seen once. The sample in question was PBMCs, obtained after 24 months of ibrutinib treatment. The receptors here all came from a human donor with chronic lymphocytic leukemia.

This clone was observed once. This chain's CDR3 is CAWSGGWGTGLGEQFF. CDR3 DNA sequence: TGTGCCTGGAGTGGCGGGTGGGGGACAGGGTTAGGTGAGCAGTTCTTC. The V call is TRBV30, the J call TRBJ2-1, with 9 positions matching TRBD1. Germline CDR1 GTSNPN, CDR2 SVGIG (reference sequence). The CDR3 spans 16 residues. V lost 1 base and J lost 9; bases outside the gene matches: 13.

The rearrangement uses TRBV5-1 and TRBJ2-5; D remains unclear. The CDR3 totals 16 residues. Trimming took off 0 bases at V and 4 bases at J, with 16 bases between the two ends. Germline CDR1 SGHRS, CDR2 YFSETQ. The CDR3 loop reads CASSLGGRQRIETQYF. In nucleotides, the CDR3 is TGCGCCAGCAGCTTGGGAGGTCGGCAGAGGATAGAGACCCAGTACTTC.

The chain links TRBV6-1 to TRBJ1-1; D is uncertain. V was pared by 2 bases and J by 0 bases, with 4 bases between. Per germline, CDR1 MNHNS and CDR2 SASEGT. The CDR3 is made up of 13 amino acids. CDR3 nucleotides: TGTGCCAGCAGTGAACTTCTGAACACTGAAGCTTTCTTT. Its translation is CASSELLNTEAFF.

V is TRBV25-1 and J is TRBJ2-5; TRBD2 agrees at 16 bases. Germline-derived CDR1 and CDR2 are MGHDK and SYGVNS. The CDR3 is 16 residues long. V shed 4 bases, J shed 5 bases, and the junction held 4 bases outside the gene matches. In DNA form, the CDR3 reads TGTGCCAGCAGTGCGGGACTAGCGGGAGGGCCGGAGACCCAGTACTTC. It encodes CASSAGLAGGPETQYF.

This chain connects TRBV4-3 to TRBJ1-2; TRBD1 matches at 8 bases. Per the germline V gene, CDR1 is LGHNA and CDR2 is YSLEER. The J segment lost 2 bases and the V segment lost 4 bases, leaving 6 bases of the junction unmatched. This CDR3 comprises 15 residues. Here the CDR3 DNA reads TGCGCCAGCAGCCGTCGGACAGGGCTAAACTATGGCTACACCTTC. Translated: CASSRRTGLNYGYTF.

J is TRBJ2-1 and V is TRBV19, with a possible D match to TRBD2 (6 bases). This CDR3 region has 19 residues. Germline V lookup: CDR1 LNHDA, CDR2 SQIVND (reference sequence). The V end lost 0 bases, the J end lost 5 bases, and 23 bases lay between the germline ends. In nucleotides, the CDR3 is TGTGCCAGTAGTATAGACGGAGGGGTAAGTTTGAACCGTAACAATGAGCAGTTCTTC. Its translation is CASSIDGGVSLNRNNEQFF.

J is TRBJ2-7 and V is TRBV28, with D possibly matching TRBD1 (5 bases). Trimming took off 6 bases at V and 1 base at J, with 13 bases between the two ends. CDR3 length: 14 residues. Germline CDR1 and CDR2: MDHEN and SYDVKM. CDR3 protein: CASRTQGISYEQYF. CDR3 nucleotide sequence: TGTGCCAGCAGAACTCAGGGTATTTCCTACGAGCAGTACTTC.

The CDR3 DNA reads TGTGCCAGCAGCCCGAACACAGGGGCCAGGGATACGCAGTATTTT. It specifies CASSPNTGARDTQYF. V gene TRBV7-6 combines with J gene TRBJ2-3; 7 nucleotides align to TRBD1. This CDR3 spans 15 amino acids. With 5 bases clipped from V and 6 bases from J, the junction kept 11 bases outside the gene matches. Germline-derived CDR1 and CDR2 are SGHVS and FNYEAQ.

The chain recombines TRBV19 with TRBJ2-6; 8 bases agree with TRBD1. Trimming took 4 bases from V and 1 from J; bases not matched to a gene: 18. Germline V gene sequence: CDR1 LNHDA, CDR2 SQIVND (reference sequence). The length of the CDR3 is 21 residues. For the CDR3, the DNA is TGTGCCAGTAGTAGCCCGGGACAGGAAATAGGGGGAGCTTCTGGGGCCAACGTCCTGACTTTC. Amino acid sequence: CASSSPGQEIGGASGANVLTF.

The chain links TRBV6-4 to TRBJ1-2, with D possibly being TRBD1 (5 bases). The length of the CDR3 is 14 residues. Germline V gene data show CDR1 as MRHNA and CDR2 as SNTAGT. V lost 6 bases to trimming and J lost 0 bases, with 11 bases between them. This chain's CDR3 is CASSPGRANYGYTF. The CDR3 coding sequence is TGTGCCAGCAGCCCGGGACGGGCTAACTATGGCTACACCTTC.

The chain is built from TRBV18 and TRBJ1-2; unclear D gene. Trimming removed 3 bases at V and 1 base at J, with 18 bases between. The CDR3 runs 17 residues. CDR1 is KGHSH, CDR2 LQKENI, per germline. The CDR3 region has the DNA TGTGCCAGCTCACCCACGCAGCCCCGGCTACATAACTATGGCTACACCTTC. Encoded protein: CASSPTQPRLHNYGYTF.

The V and J genes are TRBV7-9 and TRBJ2-5; D may be TRBD1 or TRBD2 (6 bases each). The J call is doubtful: the DNA matches TRBJ2-7 better. CDR1 is SEHNR, CDR2 FQNEAQ, per germline (reference sequence). The CDR3 consists of 13 residues. The DNA for the CDR3 is TGTGCCTACGAGGGGGACTTCTCCTACGAGCAGTACTTC. Residues: CAYEGDFSYEQYF.

The V and J genes are TRBV5-4 and TRBJ1-3; D gene ambiguous. Germline V gene lookup returns CDR1 SGHNT and CDR2 YYREEE (reference sequence). With 0 bases removed from V and 0 bases from J, the gap between germline ends came to 4 bases. This CDR3 is 14 amino acids long. CDR3 coding DNA: TGTGCCAGCAGCTTGGGCAACTCTGGAAACACCATATATTTT. Amino acid sequence: CASSLGNSGNTIYF. Filled out from reference TRBV5-4 and TRBJ1-3, the complete variable domain reads ETGVTQSPTHLIKTRGQQVTLRCSSQSGHNTVSWYQQALGQGPQFIFQYYREEENGRGNFPPRFSGLQFPNYSSELNVNALELDDSALYLCASSLGNSGNTIYFGEGSWLTVV.

This clone was counted only a few times. The chain uses TRBV6-1 and TRBJ1-3; D remains ambiguous. The CDR3 covers 12 residues. CDR1 and CDR2 (germline): MNHNS, SASEGT. V lost 5 bases to trimming and J lost 0 bases, with 2 bases between them. CDR3 sequence (DNA): TGTGCCAGCAGTATCTCTGGAAACACCATATATTTT. It yields the protein CASSISGNTIYF.

The V call is TRBV18, the J call TRBJ1-4; 8 bases line up with TRBD1. Germline CDR1 reads KGHSH; CDR2 reads LQKENI. V lost 3 bases and J lost 0; bases outside the gene matches: 9. The CDR3 loop spans 18 amino acids. CDR3: CASSPGPGGPTTNEKLFF. The CDR3 coding sequence is TGTGCCAGCTCACCTGGTCCAGGGGGCCCAACAACTAATGAAAAACTGTTTTTT.